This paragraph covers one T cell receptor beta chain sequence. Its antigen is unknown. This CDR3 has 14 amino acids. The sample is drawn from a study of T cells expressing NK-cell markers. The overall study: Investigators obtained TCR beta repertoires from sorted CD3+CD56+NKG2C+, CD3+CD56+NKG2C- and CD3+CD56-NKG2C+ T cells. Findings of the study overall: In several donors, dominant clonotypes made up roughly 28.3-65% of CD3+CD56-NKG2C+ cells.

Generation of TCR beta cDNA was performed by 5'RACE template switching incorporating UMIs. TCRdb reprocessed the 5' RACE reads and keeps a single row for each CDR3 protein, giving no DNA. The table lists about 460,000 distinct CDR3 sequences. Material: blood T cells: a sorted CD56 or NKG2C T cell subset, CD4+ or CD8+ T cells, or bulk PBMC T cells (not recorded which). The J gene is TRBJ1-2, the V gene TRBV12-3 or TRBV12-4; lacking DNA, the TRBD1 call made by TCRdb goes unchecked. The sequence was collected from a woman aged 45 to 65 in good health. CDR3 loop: CASSQEGRGHGYTF.